Listed here are 21 T cell receptor beta chains from one sample, sequenced in a study of blood T cell repertoires in COVID-19. Libraries were prepared by immunoSEQ multiplex PCR; TCRdb keeps only in-frame clonotypes and omits some of them. This table has about 210,000 clones, 84% appearing once. Material for sequencing was peripheral blood. These receptors were collected from a woman aged 50 to 60 with active or convalescent COVID-19.

This clone was picked up a small number of times. The genes are TRBV11-2 and TRBJ1-5; D uncertain. This CDR3 region has 15 residues. Trimming took 5 bases from V and 3 from J, leaving 14 bases between them. Germline V gene lookup returns CDR1 SGHAT and CDR2 FQNNGV. The CDR3 bases are TGTGCCAGCAGCGCGGGAGGAAGGGCCAATCAGCCCCAGCATTTT. This sequence encodes CASSAGGRANQPQHF.

The J gene is TRBJ1-2, the V gene TRBV27; 8 nucleotides align to TRBD1. The CDR3 length is 14 residues. J was trimmed by 8 bases and V by 0 bases; bases with no gene match: 5. Germline CDR1 and CDR2: MNHEY and SMNVEV (reference sequence). CDR3 in DNA: TGTGCCAGCAGTTTATCCAGGGGGCTCCTCGGCTACACCTTC. Translating it yields CASSLSRGLLGYTF.

This clone is a singleton in its sample. The V call is TRBV2, the J call TRBJ1-6; TRBD1 might be the D (5 bases). Trimming removed 3 bases at V and 5 bases at J, with 14 bases between. The CDR3 is 16 residues long. Germline-derived CDR1 and CDR2 are SNHLY and FYNNEI. CDR3 nucleotides: TGTGCCAGCAGTGAGGAGGGGATCTTAAATAATTCACCCCTCCACTTT. Residues: CASSEEGILNNSPLHF.

V usage is TRBV20-1 and J usage is TRBJ1-5; TRBD1 is a possible D gene (5 bases). Germline values: CDR1 DFQATT, CDR2 SNEGSKA (reference sequence). Trimming pared 3 bases from V and 4 bases from J, leaving 13 bases between. The CDR3 extends over 14 amino acids. The CDR3 nucleotides are TGCAGTGCTAGTGGGGCAGGGATGAATCAGCCCCAGCATTTT. Its translation: CSASGAGMNQPQHF.

This clone was counted a single time. The chain recombines TRBV14 with TRBJ1-1, with D unclear. This CDR3 is 13 amino acids long. Germline V gives CDR1 SGHDN, CDR2 FVKESK. Trimming left V 0 bases short and J 1 base short, with 3 bases between. CDR3 bases: TGTGCCAGCAGCCAAGACGGGAACACTGAAGCTTTCTTT. It yields the protein CASSQDGNTEAFF. The full variable domain, its missing parts supplied by reference TRBV14 and TRBJ1-1, is EAGVTQFPSHSVIEKGQTVTLRCDPISGHDNLYWYRRVMGKEIKFLLHFVKESKQDESGMPNNRFLAERTGGTYSTLKVQPAELEDSGVYFCASSQDGNTEAFFGQGTRLTVV.

CDR3 nucleotides: TGTGCCAGCAGTTTATCGGGACTAGCGGCCAGATCTAGCACAGATACGCAGTATTTT. This codes for CASSLSGLAARSSTDTQYF. The chain has TRBV27 and TRBJ2-3; 11 positions agree with TRBD2. This CDR3 region has 19 residues. Germline CDR1 reads MNHEY; CDR2 reads SMNVEV (reference sequence). V lost 0 bases to trimming and J lost 0 bases; unmatched junction nucleotides: 8.

This clone was seen a single time. V is TRBV6-2 or TRBV6-3 and J is TRBJ2-1, with 11 positions matching TRBD2. CDR3 length: 16 amino acids. The trim removed 6 bases at V and 3 bases at J, leaving 7 bases unmatched. Germline V gives CDR1 MNHEY, CDR2 SVGEGT. CDR3 sequence: CASSRTGLAVYNEQFF. DNA for the CDR3: TGTGCCAGCAGCCGAACGGGACTAGCGGTCTACAATGAGCAGTTCTTC.

This chain uses TRBV12-5 with TRBJ2-3; possible D gene TRBD2, 6 bases. The CDR3 runs to 15 residues. The germline gives CDR1 LGHNT, CDR2 FRNRAP. Trimming stripped 5 bases from V and 0 bases from J, with 12 bases between. CDR3 coding DNA: TGTGCTAGTGGTCCCCAGCGGGCCAGCACAGATACGCAGTATTTT. Translating gives CASGPQRASTDTQYF.

This chain joins TRBV28 and TRBJ1-5; perhaps TRBD1 as D (6 bases). This CDR3 is 13 amino acids long. V dropped 7 bases and J dropped 4 bases, with 11 bases sitting between them. Per germline, CDR1 MDHEN and CDR2 SYDVKM. This CDR3 is CASNGQMNQPQHF. As DNA, the CDR3 is TGTGCCAGCAACGGACAGATGAATCAGCCCCAGCATTTT.

V gene TRBV6-5 combines with J gene TRBJ2-2; 9 bases line up with TRBD1. V was clipped by 4 bases and J by 6 bases; unmatched bases: 3. This CDR3 is 14 amino acids long. Looked up from germline, CDR1 is MNHEY and CDR2 is SVGAGI. For the CDR3, the DNA is TGTGCCAGCAGTTCACAGGGGGCAGCCGGGGAGCTGTTTTTT. Its translation: CASSSQGAAGELFF.

This sequence joins TRBV6-1 and TRBJ2-6, with D perhaps matching TRBD2 (6 bases). Germline assignment: CDR1 MNHNS and CDR2 SASEGT. The CDR3 is 17 amino acids. V lost 2 bases and J lost 0, with 11 bases in between. CDR3 bases: TGTGCCAGCAGTGAAAGGGGACTGTACTCTGGGGCCAACGTCCTGACTTTC. Its protein is CASSERGLYSGANVLTF.

The DNA for the CDR3 is TGTGCCAGCAGCTTCCGGGGGGCGGGAGATACGCAGTATTTT. The encoded protein is CASSFRGAGDTQYF. The chain recombines TRBV7-9 with TRBJ2-3; possibly TRBD2 for D (7 bases). This CDR3 has 14 amino acids. Germline lookup yields CDR1 SEHNR and CDR2 FQNEAQ (reference sequence). V gave up 3 bases and J gave up 5 bases, with 12 bases separating them.

The chain has TRBV3-1 (or the pseudogene TRBV3-2) and TRBJ1-2, with D possibly being TRBD1 (6 bases). Germline values: CDR1 LGHDT, CDR2 YNNKEL (reference sequence). Trimming took off 4 bases at V and 0 bases at J, with 12 bases between the two ends. The length of the CDR3 is 15 residues. The CDR3 reads CASSPSGTTNYGYTF. The CDR3 DNA follows: TGTGCCAGCAGCCCATCCGGGACAACTAACTATGGCTACACCTTC.

This clone has just a few counts. This CDR3 reads CASSPTSNRGNEQFF. CDR3 DNA: TGCGCCAGCAGCCCTACTAGCAACCGAGGTAATGAGCAGTTCTTC. The rearrangement links TRBV5-1 to TRBJ2-1; TRBD2 is a possible D gene (6 bases). The germline V gene has CDR1 SGHRS and CDR2 YFSETQ. CDR3 length: 15 residues. Trimming stripped 4 bases from V and 7 bases from J, with 18 bases between.

Only a few counts were recorded for this clone. This chain links TRBV4-2 with TRBJ2-2, with 7 bases aligning to TRBD1. Losses at the gene ends were 2 bases for V and 4 bases for J; bases not matched to a gene: 7. Germline loops: CDR1 LGHNA, CDR2 YNFKEQ. The CDR3 spans 16 residues. CDR3 nucleotides: TGTGCCAGCAGCCAACGGGCAGGGGACAGCACCGGGGAGCTGTTTTTT. It specifies CASSQRAGDSTGELFF.

V usage is TRBV28 and J usage is TRBJ1-1, with D uncertain. CDR3 size: 13 residues. V was trimmed by 7 bases and J by 5 bases, leaving 14 bases between them. Germline V gene data show CDR1 as MDHEN and CDR2 as SYDVKM. The CDR3 is CASTGVLGTEAFF. The CDR3 DNA is TGTGCCAGCACCGGGGTCCTGGGGACTGAAGCTTTCTTT.

The CDR3 bases are TGTGCCAGCAGCTTACTCCCAGGGGGTGGGCCTGAAGCTTTCTTT. It codes for CASSLLPGGGPEAFF. The chain recombines TRBV7-8 with TRBJ1-1, with 7 positions matching TRBD1. V shed 2 bases and J 6 bases; nucleotides not matched to a gene: 9. CDR1 is SGHVS and CDR2 is FQNEAQ in the germline V gene. This CDR3 has 15 residues.

The rearrangement joins TRBV10-3 to TRBJ1-6, with 7 bases that match TRBD1. V was pared by 0 bases and J by 10 bases, with 3 bases of the junction left unmatched. Germline V gene sequence: CDR1 ENHRY, CDR2 SYGVKD. The length of the CDR3 is 14 residues. The CDR3, as DNA: TGTGCCATCAGTGAGTCCACAGGGGACTCACCCCTCCACTTT. This translates into CAISESTGDSPLHF.

The chain couples TRBV29-1 to TRBJ2-1, with TRBD2 identical over 10 bases. V trimming: 7 bases; J trimming: 9 bases; junction bases outside the gene matches: 9. Germline CDR1 SQVTM, CDR2 ANQGSEA. This CDR3 is built from 13 residues. This CDR3 reads CSAPLAGESEQFF. The CDR3 DNA sequence: TGCAGCGCACCGCTAGCGGGAGAATCTGAGCAGTTCTTC.

The rearrangement uses TRBV9 and TRBJ1-4; possibly TRBD1 for D (5 bases). This CDR3 region has 15 residues. CDR1 is SGDLS and CDR2 is YYNGEE in the germline V gene. V dropped 7 bases and J dropped 2 bases, with 15 bases sitting between them. The CDR3 reads CASSGGGATNEKLFF. The CDR3, as DNA: TGTGCCAGCTCTGGAGGAGGGGCGACTAATGAAAAACTGTTTTTT. The whole variable domain, remainder taken from reference TRBV9 and TRBJ1-4, is DSGVTQTPKHLITATGQRVTLRCSPRSGDLSVYWYQQSLDQGLQFLIQYYNGEERAKGNILERFSAQQFPDLHSELNLSSLELGDSALYFCASSGGGATNEKLFFGSGTQLSVL.

About this clone itself: The sample carries other DNA sequences with the same CDR3. V is TRBV7-2 and J is TRBJ1-2, with a tentative D call TRBD1 (6 bases). V lost 5 bases, J lost 5 bases, and 12 bases lay in between. Germline lookup yields CDR1 SGHTA and CDR2 FQGNSA. The CDR3 has 13 amino acids. Here the CDR3 DNA reads TGTGCCAGCAGCCCCGGGACAAATTATGGCTACACCTTC. Protein product: CASSPGTNYGYTF.